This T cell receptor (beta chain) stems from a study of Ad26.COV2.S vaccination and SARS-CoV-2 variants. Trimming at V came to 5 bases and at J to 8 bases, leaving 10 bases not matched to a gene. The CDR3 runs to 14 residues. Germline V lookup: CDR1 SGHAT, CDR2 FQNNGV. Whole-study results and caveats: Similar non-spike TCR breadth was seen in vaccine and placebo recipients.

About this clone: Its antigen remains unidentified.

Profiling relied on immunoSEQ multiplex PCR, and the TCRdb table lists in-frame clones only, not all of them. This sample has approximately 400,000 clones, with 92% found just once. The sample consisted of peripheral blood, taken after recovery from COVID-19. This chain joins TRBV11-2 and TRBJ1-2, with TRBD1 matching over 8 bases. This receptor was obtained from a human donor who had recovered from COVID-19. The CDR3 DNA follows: TGTGCCAGCAGCCCCTTGGACAGGGAATGGGGCTACACCTTC. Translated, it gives CASSPLDREWGYTF.